This T cell receptor beta chain was sequenced in a study of T cell repertoires in cytomegalovirus infection. For the study at large: Both recently identified HLA-C-restricted and well-studied HLA-B-restricted CMV epitopes were used in the study. It was the public TCR beta signatures that indicated both CMV infection and matching HLA type. Findings of the study overall: CMV carriers with the relevant HLA were identified by cumulative public TCR beta family frequency. Across the ex vivo response, the dominant clonotypes were HLA-C-restricted CMV-specific TCR beta clonotypes.

As concerns this clonotype: Its target is unknown.

TCRdb analysed the reads with MiXCR anew, one entry per CDR3 protein. The sample holds about 920,000 distinct CDR3 sequences; around 31% are singletons and the top ten take roughly an eighth. Germline V gene lookup returns CDR1 MNHEY and CDR2 SMNVEV (reference sequence). Trimming took 1 base from V and 6 from J; bases not matched to a gene: 5. The CDR3 is 14 residues long. The sample in question was cultured CD8+ T cells from PBMCs, obtained from culture after CMV antigen stimulation. The chain employs TRBV27 and TRBJ1-1, with 7 bases lining up with TRBD1. This TCR was sampled from a human donor in good health (CMV status not recorded). Some clones in this sample may be carry-over from other donors' samples. Here the CDR3 DNA reads TGTGCCAGCAGTTTATTGAGGGGGCGAGCTGAAGCTTTCTTT. As protein: CASSLLRGRAEAFF.